The 10 T cell receptor beta chains listed next were all sequenced from one sample in a study of cytomegalovirus exposure and HLA in healthy donors. Some clones are missing from TCRdb's copy, which holds only in-frame ones; the method was immunoSEQ multiplex PCR. The data contain roughly 49,000 clones, about 93% of them singletons. Sequencing used PBMCs. These receptors all come from a woman in her late teens or twenties in good health and CMV-seropositive.

The rearrangement uses TRBV27 and TRBJ1-1; 9 nucleotides align to TRBD1. Germline CDR1 and CDR2: MNHEY and SMNVEV (reference sequence). The CDR3 is 14 amino acids. Losses at the gene ends were 7 bases for V and 4 bases for J; bases not matched to a gene: 7. CDR3 nucleotides: TGTGCCAGCACTGAGACAGGGGGGGTCACTGAAGCTTTCTTT. Its protein is CASTETGGVTEAFF.

This clone was picked up a small number of times. The rearrangement links TRBV19 to TRBJ1-4; D is unresolved. Deletions cut 7 bases from V and 12 bases from J, with 18 bases between. Germline V lookup: CDR1 LNHDA, CDR2 SQIVND (reference sequence). The CDR3 runs 13 residues. CDR3 nucleotide sequence: TGTGCCAGTACAACCCAAAGGCCGACTCAACTGTTTTTT. Protein product: CASTTQRPTQLFF.

This chain links TRBV5-1 with TRBJ2-1; the match to TRBD1 covers 9 bases. The CDR3 extends over 15 amino acids. Unmatched junction bases numbered 9, after V lost 4 bases and J lost 7 bases. The germline CDR1 and CDR2 sequences are SGHRS and YFSETQ. This CDR3 reads CASSAGTGKNNEQFF. As DNA, the CDR3 is TGCGCCAGCAGCGCCGGGACAGGGAAGAATAATGAGCAGTTCTTC.

The rearrangement uses TRBV5-4 and TRBJ2-7; D is perhaps TRBD1 (6 bases). Germline V CDR1 and CDR2: SGHNT, YYREEE (reference sequence). Trimming shortened V by 0 bases and J by 3 bases, and 13 bases separated the two germline ends. This CDR3 region has 15 residues. CDR3 residues: CASSLGGQGIYEQYF. In DNA form, the CDR3 reads TGTGCCAGCAGCTTGGGGGGGCAGGGCATCTACGAGCAGTACTTC. Using reference TRBV5-4 and TRBJ2-7 for the parts outside the CDR3, the full variable domain is ETGVTQSPTHLIKTRGQQVTLRCSSQSGHNTVSWYQQALGQGPQFIFQYYREEENGRGNFPPRFSGLQFPNYSSELNVNALELDDSALYLCASSLGGQGIYEQYFGPGTRLTVT.

The gene calls are TRBV27 and TRBJ2-2; 9 bases map to TRBD2. In germline, CDR1 is MNHEY, CDR2 SMNVEV (reference sequence). Trimming took 5 bases from V and 4 from J; bases not matched to a gene: 5. The CDR3 is made up of 15 amino acids. The CDR3 loop is CASSTLAGITGELFF. The CDR3 region has the DNA TGTGCCAGCAGTACGCTAGCGGGAATCACCGGGGAGCTGTTTTTT.

The chain combines TRBV5-1 with TRBJ2-7, with D maybe TRBD1 (5 bases). CDR3 length: 14 amino acids. The germline V gene has CDR1 SGHRS and CDR2 YFSETQ. V was clipped by 0 bases and J by 3 bases, with 10 bases between them. CDR3 sequence reads: CASSLVTANYEQYF. The CDR3 region has the DNA TGCGCCAGCAGCTTGGTGACAGCCAACTACGAGCAGTACTTC.

This clone was recorded only once. The chain has TRBV11-2 and TRBJ1-4; 7 bases are a match to TRBD1. Germline values: CDR1 SGHAT, CDR2 FQNNGV. Germline trimming cut 5 bases from V and 7 bases from J; bases unmatched to any gene: 7. The CDR3 extends over 14 amino acids. The chain's CDR3 is CASSTGVLGEKLFF. The CDR3 DNA reads TGTGCCAGCAGCACAGGGGTTTTGGGTGAAAAACTGTTTTTT.

The chain joins TRBV5-1 to TRBJ2-1; 9 bases fit TRBD2. Per germline, CDR1 SGHRS and CDR2 YFSETQ. The CDR3 length is 15 residues. V gave up 1 base and J gave up 7 bases; unmatched junction bases: 6. The CDR3 loop reads CASSLLAGGGNEQFF. The DNA of the CDR3 is TGCGCCAGCAGCTTGCTGGCGGGAGGGGGTAATGAGCAGTTCTTC.

The rearrangement uses TRBV4-1 and TRBJ1-2, with a tentative D call TRBD1 (6 bases). Trimming cost V 4 bases and J 7 bases, with 16 bases left between them. Looked up from germline, CDR1 is MGHRA and CDR2 is YSYEKL. There are 14 residues in the CDR3. The CDR3 protein is CASSPIYRVPGYTF. In DNA form, the CDR3 reads TGCGCCAGCAGCCCTATTTACAGGGTTCCTGGCTACACCTTC.

This chain uses TRBV11-2 with TRBJ1-1; maybe TRBD1 (5 bases). V was pared by 1 base and J by 2 bases, with 14 bases between. The CDR3 is 16 residues long. The germline V gene encodes CDR1 SGHAT and CDR2 FQNNGV. The CDR3 region has the DNA TGTGCCAGCAGCTTAGGGGTGCGGGGGGAAAACACTGAAGCTTTCTTT. This encodes CASSLGVRGENTEAFF.